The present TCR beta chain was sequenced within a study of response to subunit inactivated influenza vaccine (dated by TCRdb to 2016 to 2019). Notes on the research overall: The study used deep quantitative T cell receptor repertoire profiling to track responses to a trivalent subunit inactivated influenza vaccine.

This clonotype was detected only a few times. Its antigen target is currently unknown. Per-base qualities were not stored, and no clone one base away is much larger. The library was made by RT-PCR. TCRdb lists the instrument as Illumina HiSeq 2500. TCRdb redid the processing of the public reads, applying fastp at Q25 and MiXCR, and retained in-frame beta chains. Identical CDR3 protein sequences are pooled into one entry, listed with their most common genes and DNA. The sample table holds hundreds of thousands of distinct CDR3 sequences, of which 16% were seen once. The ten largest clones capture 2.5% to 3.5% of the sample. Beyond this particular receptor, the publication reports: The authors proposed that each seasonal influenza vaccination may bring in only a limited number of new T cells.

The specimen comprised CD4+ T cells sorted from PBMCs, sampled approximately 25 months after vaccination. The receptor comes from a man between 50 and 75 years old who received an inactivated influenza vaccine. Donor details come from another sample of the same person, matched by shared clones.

The CDR3 sequence is CASRRDRGHLNTGELFF. The nucleotide sequence reads TGCGCCAGCAGACGGGACAGGGGCCACCTTAACACCGGGGAGCTGTTTTTT. The rearrangement combines TRBV5-1 with TRBJ2-2; 10 middle bases align to TRBD1. Germline trimming amounts to 5 bases on V and 2 bases on J, with 9 as the count of junction bases outside the gene matches. The CDR3 runs 17 amino acids, cysteine and phenylalanine included. This entry keeps only the CDR3 DNA: 51 bases, framed from base 1. CDR1 and CDR2, looked up from the germline V gene, are SGHRS and YFSETQ.